This paragraph reports one TCR beta chain. Antigen: not known. This beta chain is an unintended read in a library built for alpha chains; its size means little. This CDR3 comprises 15 residues. Trimming took 6 bases from V and 4 from J; bases not matched to a gene: 8. Germline V gives CDR1 DFQATT, CDR2 SNEGSKA (reference sequence). This entry comes from a study of spatial heterogeneity in lung cancer. Study-wide findings and caveats: Ubiquitous, expanded tumor-derived TCRs were more frequently observed in blood at resection than at follow-up.

Each TCR cDNA molecule bore a unique molecular identifier. One entry per CDR3 protein, called by TCRdb with MiXCR from the 5' RACE reads. The sample lists around 9,800 distinct CDR3 sequences, 6.3% occurring once. Time point noted: sample taken at primary tumor resection. Material for sequencing was whole RNA from tumor, nontumor lung or frozen PBMC, left unsorted. Samples were donated by 72 untreated early-stage non-small cell lung cancer patients. The TCR sequence derives from a male donor with early-stage non-small cell lung cancer. The sequenced sample was PBMCs, obtained at surgery. The V call is TRBV20-1, the J call TRBJ2-3; 12 bases are a match to TRBD2. As DNA, the CDR3 is TGCAGTGCAAGCCTAGCGGGGGGGCCCTCAGATACGCAGTATTTT. This codes for CSASLAGGPSDTQYF.